The 31 T cell receptor beta chains reported below all come from one sample, sequenced in a study of blood T cell repertoires in COVID-19. Generated by immunoSEQ multiplex PCR, the TCRdb table keeps only in-frame clones and is missing some. The sample includes 200,000 to 250,000 clones, approximately 80% of them seen just once. Material for sequencing was peripheral blood. These receptors all stem from a man aged 30-40 years with active or convalescent COVID-19.

The CDR3 sequence: CASSQASATNEKLFF. In nucleotides, the CDR3 is TGTGCCAGCAGCCAAGCCTCCGCAACTAATGAAAAACTGTTTTTT. This rearrangement joins TRBV4-2 to TRBJ1-4; D call uncertain. There are 15 residues in the CDR3. V was trimmed by 1 base and J by 0 bases, leaving 6 bases between them. The germline gives CDR1 LGHNA, CDR2 YNFKEQ.

The rearrangement links TRBV2 to TRBJ1-5; a possible D gene is TRBD1 (6 bases). Germline V gene lookup returns CDR1 SNHLY and CDR2 FYNNEI. The length of the CDR3 is 12 residues. V was pared by 5 bases and J by 7 bases, with 9 bases between. CDR3 region: CASSTTGQPQHF. CDR3 nucleotides: TGTGCCAGCAGTACGACAGGCCAGCCCCAGCATTTT.

The chain carries TRBV6-5 and TRBJ1-6; 8 bases are shared with TRBD1. The germline CDR1 and CDR2 sequences are MNHEY and SVGAGI. The CDR3 sequence is 14 residues long. V shed 6 bases, J shed 7 bases, and the junction held 5 bases outside the gene matches. This chain's CDR3 is CASSPGQANSPLHF. In DNA form, the CDR3 reads TGTGCCAGCAGCCCGGGACAGGCAAATTCACCCCTCCACTTT.

This chain uses TRBV6-6 with TRBJ2-7; the D gene is possibly TRBD1 (6 bases). This CDR3 has 11 residues. The V end was cut by 6 bases, the J end by 3 bases, with 6 bases between. Germline V lookup: CDR1 MNHNY, CDR2 SVGAGI (reference sequence). The CDR3 protein is CASSRGYEQYF. CDR3 DNA sequence: TGTGCCAGCAGCAGGGGCTACGAGCAGTACTTC.

The V call is TRBV9, the J call TRBJ2-3, with 11 positions matching TRBD2. With V trimmed by 3 bases and J by 5 bases, 8 bases remained unmatched. The CDR3 covers 16 residues. Germline lookup yields CDR1 SGDLS and CDR2 YYNGEE. The CDR3 here is CASSARLAGRGDTQYF. The CDR3 DNA follows: TGTGCCAGCAGCGCCCGACTAGCGGGGCGTGGAGATACGCAGTATTTT.

J is TRBJ2-1 and V is TRBV4-3; 13 bases match TRBD2. The CDR3 length is 15 residues. Losses at the gene ends were 3 bases for V and 8 bases for J; bases not matched to a gene: 4. CDR1 is LGHNA and CDR2 is YSLEER in the germline V gene. The CDR3 spells CASSQGLAGSYEQFF. In nucleotides, the CDR3 is TGCGCCAGCAGCCAGGGACTAGCGGGATCCTATGAGCAGTTCTTC.

V gene TRBV7-9 combines with J gene TRBJ2-1; D perhaps matches TRBD1 (6 bases). Germline lookup yields CDR1 SEHNR and CDR2 FQNEAQ (reference sequence). This CDR3 is 15 amino acids long. The V end lost 4 bases, the J end lost 7 bases, and 17 bases lay between the germline ends. The CDR3 sequence: CASSSPQGSGNEQFF. CDR3 sequence (DNA): TGTGCCAGCAGCTCACCCCAGGGGTCCGGTAATGAGCAGTTCTTC.

The V and J genes are TRBV24-1 and TRBJ2-1, with 11 bases lining up with TRBD2. Per germline, CDR1 KGHDR and CDR2 SFDVKD. This CDR3 is 16 amino acids long. The V gene end was trimmed by 9 bases and the J gene end by 7 bases; junction bases not matched to a gene: 13. The DNA for the CDR3 is TGTGCCACCTCTGGGACTAGCGGTAGGACGGGGAATGAGCAGTTCTTC. Translated, it gives CATSGTSGRTGNEQFF.

This chain links TRBV12-3 or TRBV12-4 with TRBJ2-3; a weak D match, TRBD1 (5 bases). V lost 6 bases and J 4 bases, leaving 11 bases between the germline ends. The CDR3 spans 13 residues. The CDR3 DNA follows: TGTGCCAGCAGGGTGGGGCAGGCAGATACGCAGTATTTT. Protein sequence: CASRVGQADTQYF.

V is TRBV11-3 and J is TRBJ2-2; no reliable D call. CDR1 is SGHNT, CDR2 YENEEA, per germline. There are 16 residues in the CDR3. V was cut by 5 bases and J by 6 bases, with 19 bases left in between. This CDR3 is CASSTPTGDPAGELFF. DNA of the CDR3: TGTGCCAGCAGCACCCCGACGGGTGACCCCGCCGGGGAGCTGTTTTTT.

The V and J genes are TRBV28 and TRBJ1-2, with D perhaps TRBD1 (5 bases). The CDR3 length is 14 residues. Deletions cut 4 bases from V and 5 bases from J, with 14 bases between. Germline CDR1 reads MDHEN; CDR2 reads SYDVKM. This chain's CDR3 is CASSWDLGGYGYTF. The DNA of the CDR3 is TGTGCCAGCAGTTGGGACCTCGGGGGGTATGGCTACACCTTC.

This clone was detected only once. The chain employs TRBV7-2 and TRBJ1-3; a possible D gene is TRBD1 (5 bases). Germline V lookup: CDR1 SGHTA, CDR2 FQGNSA. The V end was cut by 1 base, the J end by 4 bases, with 8 bases between. The CDR3 loop spans 14 amino acids. CDR3 protein: CASSLGTLGNTIYF. The CDR3 bases are TGTGCCAGCAGCTTAGGGACATTAGGAAACACCATATATTTT.

V is TRBV5-5 and J is TRBJ1-1; no clear D gene. Germline-derived CDR1 and CDR2 are SGHKS and YYEKEE (reference sequence). This CDR3 has 13 amino acids. V lost 2 bases to trimming and J lost 3 bases, with 8 bases between them. CDR3 sequence: CASSFQVDTEAFF. DNA for the CDR3: TGTGCCAGCAGCTTTCAGGTAGACACTGAAGCTTTCTTT.

The chain recombines TRBV2 with TRBJ2-2; D gene ambiguous. V shed 1 base and J shed 2 bases, with 8 bases lying between them. The CDR3 covers 15 residues. Germline values: CDR1 SNHLY, CDR2 FYNNEI. CDR3: CASSEETSNTGELFF. CDR3 DNA sequence: TGTGCCAGCAGTGAAGAAACGAGCAACACCGGGGAGCTGTTTTTT.

The rearrangement uses TRBV6-2 or TRBV6-3 and TRBJ2-3, with 10 bases aligning to TRBD2. CDR3 length: 16 residues. CDR1 is MNHEY and CDR2 is SVGEGT in the germline V gene. V lost 2 bases to trimming and J lost 1 base; unmatched junction nucleotides: 3. The CDR3 coding sequence is TGTGCCAGCAGTTACGGGACTAGCGACCGCACAGATACGCAGTATTTT. It encodes CASSYGTSDRTDTQYF.

The V call is TRBV19, the J call TRBJ2-7, with 8 nucleotides matching TRBD2. CDR1 is LNHDA, CDR2 SQIVND, per germline (reference sequence). The CDR3 loop spans 15 amino acids. J lost 2 bases, V lost 5 bases, and 8 bases had no gene match. In nucleotides, the CDR3 is TGTGCCAGTAGTGAGCCGGGACTAGAGACCTACGAGCAGTACTTC. Protein: CASSEPGLETYEQYF.

The rearrangement links TRBV5-1 to TRBJ1-1; D gene ambiguous. V gave up 1 base and J gave up 1 base, with 5 bases separating them. This CDR3 spans 13 amino acids. Germline-derived CDR1 and CDR2 are SGHRS and YFSETQ. CDR3 DNA: TGCGCCAGCAGCTTGACAGAGAACACTGAAGCTTTCTTT. Translation: CASSLTENTEAFF.

The chain has TRBV5-1 and TRBJ2-1, with 11 bases identical to TRBD1. Trimming cost V 4 bases and J 7 bases; bases outside gene matches: 4. CDR3 length equals 14 residues. Looked up from germline, CDR1 is SGHRS and CDR2 is YFSETQ. In DNA form, the CDR3 reads TGCGCCAGCAGCCGGGACAGGGGGTGGAATGAGCAGTTCTTC. Encoded protein: CASSRDRGWNEQFF.

This chain joins TRBV12-3 or TRBV12-4 and TRBJ1-5; D gene unclear. CDR3 length equals 12 residues. Trimming stripped 6 bases from V and 1 base from J, with 4 bases between. The CDR3 here is CASSPSNQPQHF. CDR3 coding DNA: TGTGCCAGCAGCCCGAGCAATCAGCCCCAGCATTTT.

The rearrangement uses TRBV7-2 and TRBJ1-5; perhaps TRBD1 as D (5 bases). Germline CDR1 SGHTA, CDR2 FQGNSA. This CDR3 spans 15 amino acids. Trimming took off 1 base at V and 6 bases at J, with 13 bases between the two ends. CDR3 loop: CASSLVPGVGQPQHF. CDR3 nucleotide sequence: TGTGCCAGCAGCTTAGTTCCGGGGGTGGGTCAGCCCCAGCATTTT.

This clone has more than one count but fewer than ten. The J gene is TRBJ1-2, the V gene TRBV29-1, with a possible D match to TRBD1 (6 bases). Germline values: CDR1 SQVTM, CDR2 ANQGSEA. V was trimmed by 3 bases and J by 4 bases, leaving 12 bases between them. This CDR3 has 13 residues. CDR3 sequence reads: CSVESRGSYGYTF. DNA of the CDR3: TGCAGCGTTGAGTCCAGGGGCTCCTATGGCTACACCTTC.

Only a few counts were recorded for this clone. The rearrangement links TRBV27 to TRBJ2-7; a weak D match, TRBD2 (5 bases). This CDR3 has 15 residues. Germline V gene data show CDR1 as MNHEY and CDR2 as SMNVEV (reference sequence). V lost 6 bases and J lost 2, with 17 bases in between. This chain's CDR3 is CASRPGISTAYEQYF. The CDR3, as DNA: TGTGCCAGCAGGCCGGGGATCAGTACGGCCTACGAGCAGTACTTC.

This clone was picked up a small number of times. The V call is TRBV24-1, the J call TRBJ2-7; D gene ambiguous. The CDR3 covers 13 residues. V gave up 4 bases and J gave up 3 bases, with 9 bases separating them. The V gene's germline CDR1 is KGHDR and CDR2 SFDVKD. CDR3 sequence reads: CATSDPNSYEQYF. CDR3 nucleotide sequence: TGTGCCACCAGTGACCCTAACAGCTACGAGCAGTACTTC.

This chain connects TRBV27 to TRBJ2-7, with D perhaps TRBD2 (6 bases). Per the germline V gene, CDR1 is MNHEY and CDR2 is SMNVEV (reference sequence). There are 15 residues in the CDR3. The V end lost 3 bases, the J end lost 3 bases, and 15 bases lay between the germline ends. The CDR3 DNA sequence: TGTGCCAGCAGTTTCGTCCCGGGACTGAACTACGAGCAGTACTTC. It encodes CASSFVPGLNYEQYF.

Written as DNA, the CDR3 is TGTGCCAGTAGTTCCCAGCGGGAGACGCCCTGGGGGGAGCAGTTCTTC. It yields the protein CASSSQRETPWGEQFF. This chain joins TRBV19 and TRBJ2-1, with 8 bases fitting TRBD2. Per germline, CDR1 LNHDA and CDR2 SQIVND (reference sequence). J gave up 10 bases and V 5 bases, and 16 bases lay outside the gene matches. The length of the CDR3 is 16 residues.

J is TRBJ2-3 and V is TRBV9, with 8 bases aligning to TRBD2. Germline CDR1 reads SGDLS; CDR2 reads YYNGEE. This CDR3 is 15 amino acids long. After removal of 2 bases from V and 2 bases from J, the junction contained 4 bases not matched to a gene. The CDR3 spells CASSVDSGITDTQYF. The DNA for the CDR3 is TGTGCCAGCAGCGTCGATAGCGGGATCACAGATACGCAGTATTTT.

The V and J genes are TRBV7-2 and TRBJ1-5; the match to TRBD1 covers 9 bases. Germline V CDR1 and CDR2: SGHTA, FQGNSA. The CDR3 spans 16 residues. Losses at the gene ends were 4 bases for V and 3 bases for J; bases not matched to a gene: 7. The CDR3 loop is CASSSRGTGYNQPQHF. The CDR3 DNA follows: TGTGCCAGCAGCTCCCGCGGGACAGGGTACAATCAGCCCCAGCATTTT.

The rearrangement joins TRBV5-4 to TRBJ2-1, with TRBD2 matching over 8 bases. The CDR3 loop spans 18 amino acids. Germline V gene lookup returns CDR1 SGHNT and CDR2 YYREEE (reference sequence). With 5 bases clipped from V and 0 bases from J, the junction kept 13 bases outside the gene matches. This CDR3 reads CASRGQLTSGSSYNEQFF. The CDR3 DNA follows: TGTGCCAGCAGGGGTCAACTAACTAGCGGTAGCTCCTACAATGAGCAGTTCTTC. Based on the CDR3 plus reference TRBV5-4 and TRBJ2-1, the full variable domain is ETGVTQSPTHLIKTRGQQVTLRCSSQSGHNTVSWYQQALGQGPQFIFQYYREEENGRGNFPPRFSGLQFPNYSSELNVNALELDDSALYLCASRGQLTSGSSYNEQFFGPGTRLTVL.

The J gene is TRBJ2-1, the V gene TRBV5-1; D call uncertain. The CDR3 consists of 14 residues. The germline V gene has CDR1 SGHRS and CDR2 YFSETQ. Deletions cut 1 base from V and 4 bases from J, with 9 bases between. This chain's CDR3 is CASSLQWSYNEQFF. CDR3 nucleotide sequence: TGCGCCAGCAGCTTGCAGTGGTCGTACAATGAGCAGTTCTTC. The full variable domain, rest sourced from reference TRBV5-1 and TRBJ2-1, is KAGVTQTPRYLIKTRGQQVTLSCSPISGHRSVSWYQQTPGQGLQFLFEYFSETQRNKGNFPGRFSGRQFSNSRSEMNVSTLELGDSALYLCASSLQWSYNEQFFGPGTRLTVL.

The chain carries TRBV9 and TRBJ1-4; 8 bases map to TRBD1. This CDR3 region has 20 residues. V dropped 2 bases and J dropped 5; count of bases not matched to a gene: 20. The germline V gene encodes CDR1 SGDLS and CDR2 YYNGEE. The CDR3 here is CASSVSPGTGRGGVNEKLFF. CDR3 sequence (DNA): TGTGCCAGCAGCGTCTCCCCCGGGACAGGACGAGGGGGGGTGAATGAAAAACTGTTTTTT.

The chain is built from TRBV5-4 and TRBJ1-1, with D unclear. This CDR3 spans 14 amino acids. Germline CDR1 reads SGHNT; CDR2 reads YYREEE (reference sequence). V was clipped by 0 bases and J by 2 bases, with 8 bases between them. For the CDR3, the DNA is TGTGCCAGCAGCTTGGGTCTGACAAACACTGAAGCTTTCTTT. Translation: CASSLGLTNTEAFF.